What follows is one T cell receptor (beta chain) and its context. For every sample, eight separate reactions were used to make cDNA. TCRdb derives one entry per CDR3 protein from the 5' RACE reads, leaving out DNA. The table lists approximately 400,000 distinct CDR3 sequences. These data come from a study of monozygotic twins with inflammatory bowel disease. CDR3 length: 12 amino acids. Germline CDR1 MGHRA, CDR2 YSYEKL. This chain joins TRBV4-1 and TRBJ1-1. The receptor comes from a human donor with ulcerative colitis or Crohn's disease, or a healthy co-twin of an affected twin (not recorded which). Sequenced: blood. CDR3 residues: CASSHESTEAFF.